This T cell receptor (beta chain) was sequenced during a study of T cell clonotyping in hematopoietic cell transplantation. The method was immunoSEQ multiplex PCR; TCRdb's version includes in-frame clones alone and lacks a portion of them. The sample shows 2,000 to 2,500 clones, just under 95% of them seen only once. CDR1 is SGHNT and CDR2 is YYREEE in the germline V gene (reference sequence). The ends lost 10 bases at V and 5 bases at J; junction bases unmatched: 10. CDR3 length equals 13 residues. The sequencing sample was made of peripheral blood mononuclear cells. The origin of this receptor is a man aged 50-60 years in good health. Some clones in this sample may be carry-over from other donors' samples. The chain couples TRBV5-4 to TRBJ2-5; 8 nucleotides agree with TRBD2. CDR3 in amino acids: CAATSGGAETQYF. The CDR3 nucleotides read TGTGCCGCCACGTCCGGGGGGGCGGAGACCCAGTACTTC.